This TCR beta chain came from a study of control samples from healthy donors and cancer patients. Here immunoSEQ multiplex PCR was the method, and the copy in TCRdb shows in-frame clones only, minus some. The sample lists 150,000 to 190,000 clones; 85% to 95% were seen once. The clonotype was recovered from a man aged 50 to 60 in good health. Material: blood.

The DNA for the CDR3 is TGCGCCAGCAGTCAATCGTTGGGGAATTCACCCCTCCACTTT. Protein: CASSQSLGNSPLHF. The chain employs TRBV23-1 and TRBJ1-6; D not certain. TRBV23-1 is sorted into the ORF group, with uncertain function. The CDR3 has 14 residues. With 0 bases removed from V and 7 bases from J, the gap between germline ends came to 7 bases.